The clone carrying this T cell receptor beta chain showed up just a few times. Its antigen is not known. With 3 bases clipped from V and 7 bases from J, the junction kept 7 bases outside the gene matches. CDR1 is SGHAT and CDR2 is FQNNGV in the germline V gene. The CDR3 length is 16 residues. The data derive from a study of T-cell memory formation after mild COVID-19. TCRdb fed the 5' RACE reads into MiXCR, producing one record per CDR3 protein. The sample records 90,000 to 120,000 distinct CDR3 sequences, around 15% being singletons. Study-wide points: Contracting clones, day 15 to 85, had balanced CD4/CD8, and later expanders favored CD4+. Whether day 37 second-wave clones are SARS-CoV-2-specific was not confirmed. For contracting clones, CD4+ ones sat mainly in CM and EM, CD8+ in EMRA. Memory from before infection featured some responding clones, which suggests cross-reactive memory joined.

Sequencing was carried out using PBMCs or a T cell subset sorted from them (not recorded which). The V gene is TRBV11-2, the J gene TRBJ1-6; 9 bases agree with TRBD1. The TCR was taken from a man younger than 35 who had mild COVID-19 (a few samples of this study predate the infection). Cell type and time point are not known. The CDR3 nucleotides read TGTGCCAGCAGCTTGGAGTGGACAGGGGTGAATTCACCCCTCCACTTT. It is translated as CASSLEWTGVNSPLHF.